Listed below are T cell receptor beta chains from one sample, sequenced in a study of CD8 T cells in ankylosing spondylitis. TCRdb re-analysed the 5' RACE reads in MiXCR, keeping a single row per CDR3 protein. The table has about 100,000 distinct CDR3 sequences, around 10% seen once. Material: blood, either unsorted or a sorted T cell fraction (not recorded which). The receptor source for this set is a male donor with ankylosing spondylitis or in good health (not recorded which). Each CDR3 is given with its conserved first and last residue. D genes are given only for firm matches. Not every row has a clone size; where given, it reads once, few, many or a size class.

cdr3_length	clone_size	v_call	d_call	j_call	cdr3_nt	cdr3_aa
16	many	TRBV7-6	TRBD1	TRBJ2-1	TGTGCCAGCAGCTCGACCCCGGGACAGGGATTCAATGAGCAGTTCTTC	CASSSTPGQGFNEQFF
16	many	TRBV28	TRBD1	TRBJ1-5	TGTGCCAGCAGACAGGACGGGACAGGGGGCAATCAGCCCCAGCATTTT	CASRQDGTGGNQPQHF
13	-	TRBV5-5	-	TRBJ2-2	TGTGCCAGCAGCACGAGGCCCACCTGGGAGCTGTTTTTT	CASSTRPTWELFF
16	many	TRBV7-9	-	TRBJ2-7	TGTGCCAGCAGCTTACTAGGCAGAACGAGCTCCTACGAGCAGTACTTC	CASSLLGRTSSYEQYF
15	many	TRBV28	TRBD1	TRBJ1-5	TGTGCCAGTGACAGGGGGATCGTGTGGGATCAGCCCCAGCATTTT	CASDRGIVWDQPQHF
14	many	TRBV12-3/TRBV12-4	-	TRBJ2-3	TGTGCCAGTCGCCTTCCGGGCCGCACAGATACGCAGTATTTT	CASRLPGRTDTQYF
13	many	TRBV20-1	-	TRBJ2-3	TGCAGTGCTAGAGATTACGGTCGGCTAGCCGCGTATTTT	CSARDYGRLAAYF
16	many	TRBV28	-	TRBJ2-2	TGTGCCAGCAGTTTCGTAGGAGGGGGGAACACCGGGGAGCTGTTTTTT	CASSFVGGGNTGELFF
14	many	TRBV24-1	-	TRBJ2-7	TGTGCCACCAGTGATTCCGCAGGCCACTACGAGCAGTACTTC	CATSDSAGHYEQYF
13	many	TRBV28	-	TRBJ2-7	TGTGCCAGCAGTTTAACCACTTTCTACGAGCAGTACTTC	CASSLTTFYEQYF
16	many	TRBV11-2	TRBD2	TRBJ2-5	TGTGCCAGCAGCACTGCTAGCGGGGGGCGGGGAGAGACCCAGTACTTC	CASSTASGGRGETQYF
15	-	TRBV20-1	-	TRBJ1-5	TGCAGTGCTAGATTCGCGGCTCGGGGGGTTCAGCCCCAGCATTTT	CSARFAARGVQPQHF
14	few	TRBV5-5	-	TRBJ2-3	TGTGCCGCGAAAGGCGGTGCAGAACAAGATACGCAGTATTTT	CAAKGGAEQDTQYF
14	many	TRBV24-1	-	TRBJ2-7	TGTGCCACCAGTGCACCGGGAAGGGGATACGAGCAGTACTTC	CATSAPGRGYEQYF
12	many	TRBV28	-	TRBJ2-1	TGTGCCAGCGGGGGTAGTTACAATGAGCAGTTCTTC	CASGGSYNEQFF
14	many	TRBV21-1	-	TRBJ2-1	TGTGCCAGCAGCAAAGAGGGGTCCTACAATGAGCAGTTCTTC	CASSKEGSYNEQFF
14	many	TRBV29-1	-	TRBJ1-2	TGCAGCGTCGGATCAGGGAGTGAGAATTATGGCTACACCTTC	CSVGSGSENYGYTF
11	many	TRBV5-1	-	TRBJ2-5	TGCGCCAGCAGCTTTCGAGAGACCCAGTACTTC	CASSFRETQYF
13	many	TRBV20-1	-	TRBJ2-6	TGCAGTGCTACCGGGGAAGGGGCCAACGTCCTGACTTTC	CSATGEGANVLTF
18	few	TRBV5-1	TRBD2	TRBJ2-5	TGCGCCAGCAGCTTGAAGACTAGCGGGGGGCCCGGTAGAGAGACCCAGTACTTC	CASSLKTSGGPGRETQYF
15	many	TRBV5-1	-	TRBJ2-3	TGCGCCAGCAGCTTGGAGGACCAAAGCACAGATACGCAGTATTTT	CASSLEDQSTDTQYF
16	-	TRBV20-1	TRBD2	TRBJ2-4	TGCAGTGCTAGAGAATTTGCTAGCGGGGTTAAAAACATTCAGTACTTC	CSAREFASGVKNIQYF
17	many	TRBV28	-	TRBJ2-3	TGTGCCAGCAGTCTATGGGACGCCCAGGCGAGCACAGATACGCAGTATTTT	CASSLWDAQASTDTQYF
15	many	TRBV27	TRBD1	TRBJ2-1	TGTGCCAGCAAGGGACAGACCTTATCTTACAATGAGCAGTTCTTC	CASKGQTLSYNEQFF
15	many	TRBV28	-	TRBJ1-5	TGTGCCAGCAGTTCTGGCGGGTATGACAATCAGCCCCAGCATTTT	CASSSGGYDNQPQHF
13	many	TRBV7-8	-	TRBJ2-7	TGTGCCAGCAGCTCCCGAACGTCCTACGAGCAGTACTTC	CASSSRTSYEQYF
14	many	TRBV20-1	-	TRBJ2-1	TGCAGTGCGCCGGTCGGGGTCAGGGACAATGAGCAGTTCTTC	CSAPVGVRDNEQFF
14	few	TRBV2	-	TRBJ2-2	TGTGCCAGCAGTGCTACAGCGAACACCGGGGAGCTGTTTTTT	CASSATANTGELFF
15	many	TRBV7-2	-	TRBJ1-5	TGTGCCAGCAGCTTAGAGTATGGGGGTTATCAGCCCCAGCATTTT	CASSLEYGGYQPQHF
13	many	TRBV5-1	-	TRBJ2-5	TGCGCCAGCAGCTTGGTTCTGGAGGAGACCCAGTACTTC	CASSLVLEETQYF
19	-	TRBV2	-	TRBJ2-2	TGTGCCAGCAGTAACTTTGGCCCGCAGACTAATTTGGACACCGGGGAGCTGTTTTTT	CASSNFGPQTNLDTGELFF
13	many	TRBV6-5	-	TRBJ1-2	TGTGCCAGCAGACTCGACGGAAACTATGGCTACACCTTC	CASRLDGNYGYTF
13	many	TRBV7-3	-	TRBJ2-7	TGTGCCAGCAGCTTGGGCAACTCCTACGAGCAGTACTTC	CASSLGNSYEQYF
14	many	TRBV12-5	-	TRBJ2-3	TGTGCTAGTGAAGGAGAAGGACAGCCAGATACGCAGTATTTT	CASEGEGQPDTQYF
15	many	TRBV5-1	-	TRBJ2-3	TGCGCCAGCAGCTTTGCATCGGATGGGACAGATACGCAGTATTTT	CASSFASDGTDTQYF
17	few	TRBV13	TRBD2	TRBJ2-2	TGTGCCAGCAGCTTAGTGTCTAGCGGGGGGGTAACCGGGGAGCTGTTTTTT	CASSLVSSGGVTGELFF
15	-	TRBV7-9	-	TRBJ1-1	TGTGCCAGCAGCTTAGGAGCTGGAGAGCCTCCTGAAGCTTTCTTT	CASSLGAGEPPEAFF
15	-	TRBV6-1	TRBD2	TRBJ2-5	TGTGCCAGCAGGGAACTAGCGGGGGTTCAAGAGACCCAGTACTTC	CASRELAGVQETQYF
18	many	TRBV20-1	TRBD2	TRBJ2-1	TGCAGTGCTAGAGCCCACCGACTAGCGGGGGATACCTACAATGAGCAGTTCTTC	CSARAHRLAGDTYNEQFF
15	many	TRBV12-3/TRBV12-4	TRBD1	TRBJ1-1	TGTGCCAGCAAGACAATGGACAGGGAGGACACTGAAGCTTTCTTT	CASKTMDREDTEAFF
15	many	TRBV29-1	TRBD1	TRBJ2-5	TGCAGCGTTGACGAGGGGACAGGGGCCGACGGGACCCAGTACTTC	CSVDEGTGADGTQYF
15	many	TRBV20-1	-	TRBJ2-1	TGCAGTGCTAGAGATCCTGTGGCTAGCTCCGGTGAGCAGTTCTTC	CSARDPVASSGEQFF
14	many	TRBV10-3	-	TRBJ2-7	TGTGCCACCCTACGTGAAGGGATGTCCTACGAGCAGTACTTC	CATLREGMSYEQYF
19	many	TRBV12-5	TRBD2	TRBJ2-1	TGTGCTAGTGGTTTGGTACTTGCACCAGCGGGGGAATCGTACAATGAGCAGTTCTTC	CASGLVLAPAGESYNEQFF
13	many	TRBV2	-	TRBJ1-2	TGTGCCAGCCAGGGCGAACCTATTAATGGCTACACCTTC	CASQGEPINGYTF
14	many	TRBV5-1	-	TRBJ1-6	TGCGCCAGCAGCTTGGGGACAGATAATTCACCCCTCCACTTT	CASSLGTDNSPLHF
16	many	TRBV7-3	TRBD2	TRBJ2-3	TGTGCCAGCAGCCGCGGCCCATCGGGGGGAACAGATACGCAGTATTTT	CASSRGPSGGTDTQYF
19	-	TRBV20-1	-	TRBJ2-3	TGCAGTGCTGGCCGGCGGGACTCGTCTTCAACTCCGTACACAGATACGCAGTATTTT	CSAGRRDSSSTPYTDTQYF
14	many	TRBV10-3	TRBD1	TRBJ2-7	TGTGCCATCAGTGAGGCAGGGGGACCCTACGAGCAGTACTTC	CAISEAGGPYEQYF
13	many	TRBV15	-	TRBJ2-5	TGTGCCACCAGCAGCCCTGAAGGAGAGACCCAGTACTTC	CATSSPEGETQYF
12	many	TRBV6-5	-	TRBJ2-7	TGTGCCAGCTCAGACGGAGCCTACGAGCAGTACTTC	CASSDGAYEQYF
14	many	TRBV2	TRBD2	TRBJ2-7	TGTGCCAGCAGGAGCGGGGGGCTTTCCTACGAGCAGTACTTC	CASRSGGLSYEQYF
12	many	TRBV29-1	TRBD1	TRBJ2-7	TGCAGCGTTGGCGGACAGGGAAGCGAGCAGTACTTC	CSVGGQGSEQYF
14	many	TRBV6-1	-	TRBJ2-1	TGTGCCAGCAGGCCGCAGGATGGGAGCAATGAGCAGTTCTTC	CASRPQDGSNEQFF
14	many	TRBV20-1	TRBD1	TRBJ2-7	TGCAGTGCTAGTACTGGGACAGGGTCAGTCGAGCAGTACTTC	CSASTGTGSVEQYF